Following are 32 T cell receptor beta chains from one sample sequenced in a study of identical twins (dated by TCRdb to the mid-2010s). Library preparation used 5' RACE. The sequencer was an Illumina HiSeq 2000. The public reads were reanalyzed by TCRdb: fastp trimming at Q25, MiXCR alignment, in-frame beta chains only. Each entry is one CDR3 protein sequence, shown with its most common DNA and genes. The sample table records 200,000 to 250,000 distinct CDR3 sequences; 12% of these occur just once. Of the sample, 4% is held by the ten largest clones. Separately, the same data were catalogued under a study of yellow fever vaccine responses in identical twins.

Sequenced input: memory (CD45RO+) T cells sorted from blood. The sample's cell subset or site, from its label and the paper: CD45RO+ enriched T cells. These receptor sequences come from a young woman in good health.

In its sample, this clonotype was seen a few times. The rearrangement joins TRBV18 to TRBJ2-3; D remains unclear. V shed 1 base and J shed 0 bases, with 8 bases lying between them. Germline-derived CDR1 and CDR2 are KGHSH and LQKENI. The CDR3 length is 15 residues. This CDR3 is CASSPLRSSTDTQYF. The CDR3, as DNA: TGTGCCAGCTCACCACTCCGGTCAAGCACAGATACGCAGTATTTT.

The gene calls are TRBV5-1 and TRBJ1-4; D gene uncertain. Germline CDR1 is SGHRS and CDR2 is YFSETQ. CDR3 length: 14 amino acids. V lost 2 bases to trimming and J lost 6 bases, with 11 bases between them. The CDR3 region has the DNA TGCGCCAGCAGCTTAGATCTTAAGGATGAAAAACTGTTTTTT. Encoded protein: CASSLDLKDEKLFF. The complete variable domain, with remaining parts taken from reference TRBV5-1 and TRBJ1-4, reads KAGVTQTPRYLIKTRGQQVTLSCSPISGHRSVSWYQQTPGQGLQFLFEYFSETQRNKGNFPGRFSGRQFSNSRSEMNVSTLELGDSALYLCASSLDLKDEKLFFGSGTQLSVL.

Note on this clonotype: The CDR3 ends on some other residue instead of the conserved phenylalanine or tryptophan, so this is likely a read error. V is TRBV7-9 and J is TRBJ2-7; D is uncertain. CDR1 and CDR2 (germline): SEHNR, FQNEAQ (reference sequence). Trimming took off 5 bases at V and 0 bases at J, with 17 bases between the two ends. This CDR3 contains 16 residues. DNA of the CDR3: TGTGCCAGCAGCGGCGGTGCATTCCCCCGCTCCTACGAGCAGTACCTC. This gives the protein CASSGGAFPRSYEQYL.

The genes are TRBV7-2 and TRBJ2-7; a weak D match, TRBD2 (6 bases). Germline V gene sequence: CDR1 SGHTA, CDR2 FQGNSA. This CDR3 is 15 amino acids long. V was trimmed by 0 bases and J by 4 bases, leaving 13 bases between them. The CDR3: CASSLARGIGYEQYF. The CDR3 bases are TGTGCCAGCAGCTTAGCGCGGGGAATCGGGTACGAGCAGTACTTC.

The V gene is TRBV25-1, the J gene TRBJ2-2; no definite D call. This CDR3 is 12 amino acids long. Trimming removed 3 bases from V and 6 bases from J, with 5 bases in between. Germline CDR1 reads MGHDK; CDR2 reads SYGVNS. CDR3 in DNA: TGTGCCAGCAGTGAGGTCCCCGGGGAGCTGTTTTTT. Protein product: CASSEVPGELFF.

This clonotype has more than one count but fewer than ten. The chain recombines TRBV5-1 with TRBJ2-5; D perhaps matches TRBD1 (5 bases). Trimming left V 4 bases short and J 1 base short, with 8 bases between. The CDR3 has 13 amino acids. Germline lookup yields CDR1 SGHRS and CDR2 YFSETQ. In DNA, the CDR3 is TGCGCCAGCAGCACGACAGTCCAAGAGACCCAGTACTTC. Translating gives CASSTTVQETQYF.

This clonotype has just a few counts. The rearrangement joins TRBV7-9 to TRBJ2-7; no clear D. The V gene lost 4 bases and the J gene lost 6 bases, with 16 bases spanning the gap. CDR1 SEHNR and CDR2 FQNEAQ come from the germline V gene (reference sequence). The CDR3 totals 14 residues. The DNA of the CDR3 is TGTGCCAGCAGCTACCCGTTTCGGGCTCGCGAGCAGTACTTC. Translating it yields CASSYPFRAREQYF.

There are a few counts of this clonotype. The V gene is TRBV20-1, the J gene TRBJ2-3, with a possible D match to TRBD2 (7 bases). Trimming pared 7 bases from V and 2 bases from J, leaving 10 bases between. Germline lookup yields CDR1 DFQATT and CDR2 SNEGSKA (reference sequence). The CDR3 covers 12 residues. The CDR3 loop reads CSGAGATDTQYF. Here the CDR3 DNA reads TGCAGTGGGGCGGGGGCCACAGATACGCAGTATTTT.

The chain uses TRBV6-1 and TRBJ2-4; D is ambiguous. Looked up from germline, CDR1 is MNHNS and CDR2 is SASEGT. This CDR3 is 15 amino acids long. V was cut by 1 base and J by 3 bases, with 10 bases left in between. In DNA, the CDR3 is TGTGCCAGCAGTGAAGGCAGGCTTGGCAAAAACATTCAGTACTTC. This gives the protein CASSEGRLGKNIQYF.

V usage is TRBV20-1 and J usage is TRBJ2-1, with TRBD1 identical over 8 bases. V gave up 5 bases and J gave up 9 bases; unmatched junction bases: 6. The CDR3 contains 12 residues. CDR1 is DFQATT, CDR2 SNEGSKA, per germline (reference sequence). The CDR3 DNA reads TGCAGTGCTCACCGGACAGGGAGTGAGCAGTTCTTC. Its translation: CSAHRTGSEQFF.

This clonotype has ten or more counts. The V call is TRBV12-3 or TRBV12-4, the J call TRBJ2-1; possible D gene TRBD2, 6 bases. The V end lost 6 bases, the J end lost 0 bases, and 15 bases lay between the germline ends. The CDR3 is 16 residues long. The CDR3 nucleotides read TGTGCCAGCAGCTCCGGAGGGCGTAGCTCCTACAATGAGCAGTTCTTC. Protein product: CASSSGGRSSYNEQFF.

This clonotype has just one count. J is TRBJ2-7 and V is TRBV7-2; tentative D call: TRBD2 (6 bases). The length of the CDR3 is 13 residues. Germline V gives CDR1 SGHTA, CDR2 FQGNSA. The CDR3 DNA reads TGTGCCAGCAGCTACCGGGACTCATCCCCTTTGGGAGTC. Translation gives CASSYRDSSPLGV.

This clonotype was seen a handful of times. The chain carries TRBV6-1 and TRBJ2-7; 10 bases match TRBD1. J was trimmed by 3 bases and V by 5 bases; bases with no gene match: 4. Germline CDR1 MNHNS, CDR2 SASEGT. The CDR3 is made up of 14 amino acids. This CDR3 reads CASSPWDRGYEQYF. For the CDR3, the DNA is TGTGCCAGCAGTCCCTGGGACAGGGGCTACGAGCAGTACTTC.

The V and J genes are TRBV7-9 and TRBJ2-5, with TRBD1 identical over 7 bases. Germline assignment: CDR1 SEHNR and CDR2 FQNEAQ (reference sequence). V dropped 2 bases and J dropped 5; count of bases not matched to a gene: 5. The CDR3 runs 14 residues. CDR3 DNA: TGTGCCAGCAGCTTAACAGGGGTGGAGGAGACCCAGTACTTC. This sequence encodes CASSLTGVEETQYF.

In its sample, this clonotype was seen many times. J is TRBJ2-5 and V is TRBV5-1; D possibly corresponds to TRBD1 (6 bases). Trimming shortened V by 4 bases and J by 1 base, and 11 bases separated the two germline ends. This CDR3 has 14 residues. In germline, CDR1 is SGHRS, CDR2 YFSETQ. The CDR3 here is CASSLGTLQETQYF. CDR3 in DNA: TGCGCCAGCAGCCTTGGGACACTCCAAGAGACCCAGTACTTC.

The chain carries TRBV5-1 and TRBJ2-7, with D possibly TRBD2 on 7 matching bases. CDR3 size: 12 residues. Germline CDR1 and CDR2: SGHRS and YFSETQ. V was cut by 5 bases and J by 6 bases, with 12 bases left in between. CDR3 DNA sequence: TGCGCCAGCAGTGGGGGGGGGCCCGAGCAGTACTTC. It encodes CASSGGGPEQYF. The full variable domain, its missing parts supplied by reference TRBV5-1 and TRBJ2-7, is KAGVTQTPRYLIKTRGQQVTLSCSPISGHRSVSWYQQTPGQGLQFLFEYFSETQRNKGNFPGRFSGRQFSNSRSEMNVSTLELGDSALYLCASSGGGPEQYFGPGTRLTVT.

The V and J genes are TRBV29-1 and TRBJ2-7, with TRBD1 identical over 9 bases. CDR3 length equals 13 residues. Looked up from germline, CDR1 is SQVTM and CDR2 is ANQGSEA. V was clipped by 3 bases and J by 3 bases; unmatched bases: 3. The CDR3: CSVEGQGGYEQYF. CDR3 nucleotide sequence: TGCAGCGTTGAGGGACAGGGAGGCTACGAGCAGTACTTC.

The chain joins TRBV21-1 to TRBJ2-3. TRBV21-1 is given as a pseudogene. The CDR3 loop spans 12 amino acids. The CDR3 region is CASSKNTDTQYF. The CDR3 DNA sequence: TGTGCCAGCAGCAAGAATACAGATACGCAGTATTTT.

This chain joins TRBV7-9 and TRBJ2-2; TRBD2 might be the D (5 bases). This CDR3 comprises 15 residues. V was trimmed by 2 bases and J by 5 bases, leaving 12 bases between them. Germline CDR1 reads SEHNR; CDR2 reads FQNEAQ (reference sequence). This CDR3 reads CASSLQTTPTGELFF. In DNA, the CDR3 is TGTGCCAGCAGCTTACAGACTACCCCTACCGGGGAGCTGTTTTTT.

This clonotype appeared many times. The genes are TRBV12-3 or TRBV12-4 and TRBJ2-4; 9 bases are a match to TRBD1. CDR3 length equals 14 residues. V lost 5 bases, J lost 11 bases, and 10 bases stayed unmatched. The CDR3 DNA reads TGTGCCAGCAGTCACTCGGGGACAGGGAGGCTTCAGTACTTC. Its protein is CASSHSGTGRLQYF.

V and J are TRBV7-2 and TRBJ1-6; perhaps TRBD1 as D (5 bases). The germline V and J ends were trimmed by 5 bases and 8 bases, with 16 bases remaining between them. Germline V gives CDR1 SGHTA, CDR2 FQGNSA. This CDR3 has 15 residues. The CDR3 DNA follows: TGTGCCAGCAGCCCGATGGGGCAGCAGGATTCACCCCTCCACTTT. Translating it yields CASSPMGQQDSPLHF.

This clonotype was seen a few times. V is TRBV18 and J is TRBJ2-3; D may match TRBD1 or TRBD2 (5 bases each). V lost 11 bases to trimming and J lost 3 bases, with 15 bases between them. The CDR3 sequence is 13 residues long. Germline CDR1 and CDR2: KGHSH and LQKENI. CDR3 in amino acids: CAGNRDQTDTQYF. Written as DNA, the CDR3 is TGTGCCGGTAACCGGGACCAAACAGATACGCAGTATTTT.

This chain joins TRBV19 and TRBJ2-7; 8 bases match TRBD2. CDR1 is LNHDA and CDR2 is SQIVND in the germline V gene (reference sequence). Trimming cost V 3 bases and J 3 bases; bases outside gene matches: 10. The CDR3 contains 16 residues. The chain's CDR3 is CASSMAMGSGIYEQYF. As DNA, the CDR3 is TGTGCCAGTAGTATGGCGATGGGTAGCGGGATCTACGAGCAGTACTTC.

V usage is TRBV4-3 and J usage is TRBJ2-1; perhaps TRBD1 as D (6 bases). The length of the CDR3 is 15 residues. Germline V gives CDR1 LGHNA, CDR2 YSLEER. V gave up 2 bases and J gave up 2 bases, with 10 bases separating them. This CDR3 is CASSQSGTTYNEQFF. CDR3 DNA sequence: TGCGCCAGCAGCCAATCCGGGACAACCTACAATGAGCAGTTCTTC.

The rearrangement links TRBV11-3 to TRBJ2-1; D unresolved. Germline V gene data show CDR1 as SGHNT and CDR2 as YENEEA. This CDR3 region has 13 residues. V was cut by 1 base and J by 9 bases, with 10 bases left in between. The CDR3 nucleotides read TGTGCCAGCAGCTTAGCTTTGGGGATTGAGCAGTTCTTC. It encodes CASSLALGIEQFF.

The chain joins TRBV2 to TRBJ2-5; 9 bases agree with TRBD2. The germline CDR1 and CDR2 sequences are SNHLY and FYNNEI. The CDR3 is made up of 15 amino acids. With V trimmed by 7 bases and J by 4 bases, 10 bases remained unmatched. The CDR3 loop reads CASTSEAGLAETQYF. The DNA of the CDR3 is TGTGCCAGCACAAGTGAAGCGGGACTAGCAGAGACCCAGTACTTC.

This clonotype came up a few times. This chain links TRBV6-1 with TRBJ1-6; TRBD1 matches at 7 bases. This CDR3 is built from 17 residues. Germline CDR1 reads MNHNS; CDR2 reads SASEGT. The V and J ends lost 4 bases and 5 bases, in that order; junction bases with no gene match: 11. CDR3 loop: CASSGQGRTANNSPLHF. The CDR3 region has the DNA TGTGCCAGCAGTGGACAGGGACGGACTGCTAATAATTCACCCCTCCACTTT.

This clonotype was seen a few times. The J gene is TRBJ1-5, the V gene TRBV12-3 or TRBV12-4, with D tentatively TRBD1 (5 bases). The CDR3 extends over 16 amino acids. Trimming cost V 1 base and J 0 bases, with 10 bases left between them. The DNA for the CDR3 is TGTGCCAGCAGTTTAGGGGGCGCGGGTAGCAATCAGCCCCAGCATTTT. Its protein is CASSLGGAGSNQPQHF.

V and J are TRBV6-5 and TRBJ2-7, with 7 bases matching TRBD2. This CDR3 contains 14 residues. CDR1 is MNHEY and CDR2 is SVGAGI in the germline V gene. The junction had 8 bases not matched to a gene; V was cut back by 2 bases and J by 7 bases. Written as DNA, the CDR3 is TGTGCCAGCAGTTACAGGAGCGGGATGGGGGAGCAGTACTTC. It encodes CASSYRSGMGEQYF.

This clonotype has only a few counts. The gene calls are TRBV2 and TRBJ2-5; D is unclear. V dropped 1 base and J dropped 5 bases, with 2 bases sitting between them. Germline V gene lookup returns CDR1 SNHLY and CDR2 FYNNEI. The CDR3 loop spans 11 amino acids. CDR3 DNA sequence: TGTGCCAGCAGTGAAGGGGAGACCCAGTACTTC. Translation gives CASSEGETQYF.

Turning to this clonotype: The junction departs from germline at one end; a sequencing error may be responsible. CDR3 bases: TGTGCCAGCAGTCGTGGACTAGCGGGGTACCGGCAGGACTTC. As protein: CASSRGLAGYRQDF. V and J are TRBV3-1 and TRBJ2-7, with 12 bases aligning to TRBD2. The CDR3 consists of 14 residues. CDR1 is LGHDT and CDR2 is YNNKEL in the germline V gene (reference sequence).

The gene calls are TRBV12-3 or TRBV12-4 and TRBJ2-2; 11 bases agree with TRBD2. The CDR3 loop spans 15 amino acids. Trimming took 2 bases from V and 9 from J; bases not matched to a gene: 5. DNA for the CDR3: TGTGCCAGCAGTTTATTAGCGGGAGGGCCGAGGGAGCTGTTTTTT. Its protein product is CASSLLAGGPRELFF.